This T cell receptor beta chain was sequenced for a study of blood T cell repertoires in COVID-19. Researchers sorted participants into cohorts using their self-reported clinical history. This CDR3 spans 15 amino acids. The V end lost 2 bases, the J end lost 0 bases, and 9 bases lay between the germline ends. CDR1 is SNHLY, CDR2 FYNNEI, per germline. Assay: immunoSEQ multiplex PCR; the TCRdb copy retains only in-frame clones and omits some. Of some 210,000 clones in the sample, 65% to 90% were seen once. This chain uses TRBV2 with TRBJ2-3; weak D call: TRBD2 (5 bases). Sample: PBMCs or T cells enriched from blood (not recorded which). This clonotype was sampled from a woman aged 50 to 60 with acute COVID-19. The CDR3 here is CASSERGLSTDTQYF. The CDR3 DNA is TGTGCCAGCAGTGAAAGAGGGCTTAGCACAGATACGCAGTATTTT.